The 25 T cell receptor beta chains below come from one sample, sequenced in a study of sequential checkpoint blockade in melanoma. Repertoires were generated with immunoSEQ multiplex PCR, while TCRdb's copy carries only in-frame clones and drops some. The sample has fewer than 15,000 clones; 70% to 80% are singletons. Treatment described: randomized to nivolumab then ipilimumab (arm A) or the reverse (arm B). Specimen: CD8+ T cells sorted from blood (inferred from file names), collected from a patient given nivolumab and ipilimumab in sequence. All receptors come from a human donor with melanoma.

The chain joins TRBV7-3 to TRBJ2-7, with D tentatively TRBD2 (6 bases). Germline V gene lookup returns CDR1 SGHTA and CDR2 FQGTGA. The V end was cut by 1 base, the J end by 3 bases, with 7 bases between. This CDR3 has 13 amino acids. Written as DNA, the CDR3 is TGTGCCAGCAGCTTAATGGGAGGCTACGAGCAGTACTTC. Its protein product is CASSLMGGYEQYF.

The rearrangement links TRBV9 to TRBJ2-1; TRBD2 aligns across 8 bases. In germline, CDR1 is SGDLS, CDR2 YYNGEE. The trim removed 0 bases at V and 7 bases at J, leaving 6 bases unmatched. The CDR3 spans 15 residues. The CDR3 here is CASSVAGGHANEQFF. CDR3 coding DNA: TGTGCCAGCAGCGTAGCGGGAGGGCACGCGAATGAGCAGTTCTTC.

The V and J genes are TRBV27 and TRBJ2-1; 10 bases are shared with TRBD2. V shed 8 bases, J shed 3 bases, and the junction held 4 bases outside the gene matches. Germline CDR1 is MNHEY and CDR2 is SMNVEV (reference sequence). This CDR3 comprises 14 residues. The DNA of the CDR3 is TGTGCCAGCCACACTAGCGGGATCTACAATGAGCAGTTCTTC. It codes for CASHTSGIYNEQFF.

The chain is built from TRBV7-3 and TRBJ2-6; 9 positions agree with TRBD2. CDR1 and CDR2 from the germline V gene are SGHTA and FQGTGA. V was clipped by 5 bases and J by 0 bases; unmatched bases: 5. This CDR3 is built from 17 residues. The CDR3 is CASSISGGNSGANVLTF. The CDR3 nucleotides are TGTGCCAGCAGCATTAGCGGGGGCAACTCTGGGGCCAACGTCCTGACTTTC.

V and J are TRBV5-3 and TRBJ2-3; 7 bases line up with TRBD2. TRBV5-3 is noted as an ORF with a role that remains uncertain. Germline trimming cut 3 bases from V and 7 bases from J; bases unmatched to any gene: 11. This CDR3 has 15 residues. The chain's CDR3 is CARSYGERGPYTQYF. The CDR3 DNA sequence: TGTGCCAGAAGCTATGGCGAGCGGGGACCCTATACGCAGTATTTT.

The chain recombines TRBV28 with TRBJ2-3; 9 positions agree with TRBD1. The length of the CDR3 is 14 residues. With V trimmed by 8 bases and J by 4 bases, 7 bases remained unmatched. CDR1 and CDR2 from the germline V gene are MDHEN and SYDVKM. The CDR3 reads CASGGTGYADTQYF. The CDR3 DNA reads as TGTGCCAGCGGGGGGACAGGGTATGCAGATACGCAGTATTTT.

This clone was counted only a few times. For the CDR3, the DNA is TGTGCCAGCAGAACCGGGACAGGACTTGGCGCCGGGGAGCTGTTTTTT. Protein product: CASRTGTGLGAGELFF. The V gene is TRBV7-9, the J gene TRBJ2-2; 8 nucleotides agree with TRBD1. CDR3 size: 16 residues. The germline V gene encodes CDR1 SEHNR and CDR2 FQNEAQ (reference sequence). V was clipped by 6 bases and J by 6 bases; unmatched bases: 12.

The chain has TRBV7-6 and TRBJ2-7; D gene unclear. The germline gives CDR1 SGHVS, CDR2 FNYEAQ. CDR3 length: 14 amino acids. With 0 bases removed from V and 0 bases from J, the gap between germline ends came to 6 bases. The CDR3: CASSLAASSYEQYF. The CDR3, as DNA: TGTGCCAGCAGCTTAGCGGCTAGCTCCTACGAGCAGTACTTC.

CDR3 coding DNA: TGCGCCAGCAGCCCCCCAGGGGGCCGGAGAAATGAAAAACTGTTTTTT. Its translation: CASSPPGGRRNEKLFF. The chain is built from TRBV4-1 and TRBJ1-4, with 8 nucleotides matching TRBD1. The V segment lost 4 bases and the J segment 5 bases; nucleotides outside the gene matches: 9. Germline assignment: CDR1 MGHRA and CDR2 YSYEKL. The CDR3 runs 16 residues.

This clone is labeled medium-sized. The chain has TRBV19 and TRBJ2-3; 7 positions agree with TRBD1. The trim removed 6 bases at V and 2 bases at J, leaving 5 bases unmatched. The CDR3 spans 14 residues. CDR1 is LNHDA and CDR2 is SQIVND in the germline V gene (reference sequence). CDR3 residues: CASRPGQLTDTQYF. CDR3 bases: TGTGCCAGTAGGCCGGGACAGCTCACAGATACGCAGTATTTT.

The chain combines TRBV10-3 with TRBJ2-5; D is possibly TRBD1 (5 bases). V lost 0 bases, J lost 1 base, and 12 bases lay in between. Germline CDR1 reads ENHRY; CDR2 reads SYGVKD. The CDR3 loop spans 16 amino acids. The CDR3 loop reads CAISESVSGPQETQYF. The CDR3 coding sequence is TGTGCCATCAGTGAGTCGGTGTCAGGGCCCCAAGAGACCCAGTACTTC.

V and J are TRBV4-1 and TRBJ1-2; D ambiguous. CDR1 is MGHRA and CDR2 is YSYEKL in the germline V gene. V lost 0 bases and J 2 bases, leaving 13 bases between the germline ends. The CDR3 loop spans 16 amino acids. As DNA, the CDR3 is TGCGCCAGCAGCCAAGACAAGCGGGCACTCAACTATGGCTACACCTTC. Translation gives CASSQDKRALNYGYTF.

V usage is TRBV7-9 and J usage is TRBJ1-2, with TRBD1 matching 9 bases. This CDR3 is 15 amino acids long. The germline gives CDR1 SEHNR, CDR2 FQNEAQ (reference sequence). J lost 4 bases, V lost 5 bases, and 8 bases had no gene match. Here the CDR3 reads CASSHTTGGFYGYTF. CDR3 sequence (DNA): TGTGCCAGCAGCCACACGACAGGGGGTTTCTATGGCTACACCTTC.

The genes are TRBV5-3 and TRBJ2-3; 8 nucleotides agree with TRBD1. TRBV5-3 is an open reading frame whose function is uncertain. The CDR3 runs to 16 residues. V lost 4 bases and J lost 1; bases outside the gene matches: 8. The CDR3 reads CARSASVDRGTDTQYF. The DNA for the CDR3 is TGTGCCAGAAGCGCCTCCGTGGACAGGGGCACAGATACGCAGTATTTT.

This clone was observed a handful of times. The rearrangement links TRBV7-2 to TRBJ2-7; 13 bases fit TRBD2. The CDR3 runs 15 residues. V dropped 5 bases and J dropped 4; count of bases not matched to a gene: 5. Germline V CDR1 and CDR2: SGHTA, FQGNSA. CDR3 DNA: TGTGCCAGCAGCGAGGGACTAGCGGGAATGTACGAGCAGTACTTC. Residues: CASSEGLAGMYEQYF.

The rearrangement uses TRBV7-9 and TRBJ2-3; 11 bases agree with TRBD2. CDR3 length: 15 residues. V trimming: 1 base; J trimming: 5 bases; junction bases outside the gene matches: 2. Germline-derived CDR1 and CDR2 are SEHNR and FQNEAQ (reference sequence). DNA for the CDR3: TGTGCCAGCAGCTTAGTAGCGGGAGGGCAAGATACGCAGTATTTT. Its translation is CASSLVAGGQDTQYF.

As concerns this clone: At one boundary the junction diverges from the germline segment, which might be a read error. At the DNA level, this CDR3 is encoded by other sequences in the same sample as well. The CDR3: CASSQWDREGYEQYF. As DNA, the CDR3 is TGCGCCAGCAGCCAATGGGATCGGGAGGGCTACGAACAGTACTTC. The gene calls are TRBV4-1 and TRBJ2-7; 8 positions agree with TRBD2. From germline, CDR1 is MGHRA and CDR2 YSYEKL. This CDR3 is 15 amino acids long.

The V and J genes are TRBV9 and TRBJ2-1; 7 nucleotides align to TRBD1. The CDR3 is 15 amino acids. Unmatched junction bases numbered 6, after V lost 0 bases and J lost 6 bases. Germline V CDR1 and CDR2: SGDLS, YYNGEE. The CDR3 region has the DNA TGTGCCAGCAGCGTAGTAGACAGGGAATTCAATGAGCAGTTCTTC. Its protein product is CASSVVDREFNEQFF. Filled out from reference TRBV9 and TRBJ2-1, the complete variable domain reads DSGVTQTPKHLITATGQRVTLRCSPRSGDLSVYWYQQSLDQGLQFLIQYYNGEERAKGNILERFSAQQFPDLHSELNLSSLELGDSALYFCASSVVDREFNEQFFGPGTRLTVL.

This rearrangement joins TRBV19 to TRBJ2-3, with D possibly TRBD1 on 5 matching bases. Germline V lookup: CDR1 LNHDA, CDR2 SQIVND (reference sequence). V was pared by 3 bases and J by 2 bases, with 9 bases between. This CDR3 has 14 residues. For the CDR3, the DNA is TGTGCCAGTAGTATCCCGACAGCCACAGATACGCAGTATTTT. Its protein product is CASSIPTATDTQYF.

This clone was found once. V gene TRBV30 combines with J gene TRBJ2-2, with no clear D. V dropped 3 bases and J dropped 9 bases, with 23 bases sitting between them. Germline V gives CDR1 GTSNPN, CDR2 SVGIG (reference sequence). This CDR3 has 16 amino acids. CDR3: CAWSGAPPSRVRELFF. CDR3 bases: TGTGCCTGGAGCGGAGCGCCCCCCTCACGGGTCAGGGAGCTGTTTTTT.

The chain has TRBV2 and TRBJ2-3; D gene ambiguous. In germline, CDR1 is SNHLY, CDR2 FYNNEI. Trimming cost V 10 bases and J 5 bases, with 7 bases left between them. CDR3 length equals 10 residues. CDR3 residues: CATLVDTQYF. CDR3 nucleotides: TGTGCCACCCTAGTAGATACGCAGTATTTT. The full variable domain, with the rest looked up from reference TRBV2 and TRBJ2-3, is EPEVTQTPSHQVTQMGQEVILRCVPISNHLYFYWYRQILGQKVEFLVSFYNNEISEKSEIFDDQFSVERPDGSNFTLKIRSTKLEDSAMYFCATLVDTQYFGPGTRLTVL.

As DNA, the CDR3 is TGTGCCAGCAGCGTAAATGGGGCGGTAAACACTGAAGCTTTCTTT. As protein: CASSVNGAVNTEAFF. The chain links TRBV9 to TRBJ1-1; weak D call: TRBD1 (5 bases). The CDR3 consists of 15 residues. Germline loops: CDR1 SGDLS, CDR2 YYNGEE. Trimming took 1 base from V and 2 from J, leaving 12 bases between them.

The genes are TRBV27 and TRBJ2-5, with TRBD1 as a possible D gene (5 bases). The DNA end favors TRBJ2-7, so the J call may be wrong. Germline loops: CDR1 MNHEY, CDR2 SMNVEV (reference sequence). The CDR3 is 13 residues long. The DNA of the CDR3 is TGTGCCAGCAGTTTAGCACAGGAGTACGAGCAGTACTTC. This sequence encodes CASSLAQEYEQYF.

Remarks on this clone: Other nucleotide sequences from this sample produce the same CDR3. The V and J genes are TRBV10-3 and TRBJ1-2; the match to TRBD1 covers 12 bases. The V gene's germline CDR1 is ENHRY and CDR2 SYGVKD. V lost 2 bases, J lost 4 bases, and 11 bases stayed unmatched. The CDR3 is 18 residues long. CDR3 sequence reads: CAISEGRPGQGAGYGYTF. In nucleotides, the CDR3 is TGTGCCATCAGTGAGGGTCGGCCGGGACAGGGGGCTGGCTATGGCTACACCTTC.

The chain carries TRBV7-6 and TRBJ2-7, with D perhaps TRBD1 (5 bases). Trimming stripped 5 bases from V and 9 bases from J, with 26 bases between. Germline V lookup: CDR1 SGHVS, CDR2 FNYEAQ. The CDR3 runs to 16 residues. This CDR3 is CASSPSGHSTARVQYF. The CDR3 DNA reads TGTGCCAGCAGCCCCTCTGGACATTCGACTGCTAGGGTGCAGTACTTC.